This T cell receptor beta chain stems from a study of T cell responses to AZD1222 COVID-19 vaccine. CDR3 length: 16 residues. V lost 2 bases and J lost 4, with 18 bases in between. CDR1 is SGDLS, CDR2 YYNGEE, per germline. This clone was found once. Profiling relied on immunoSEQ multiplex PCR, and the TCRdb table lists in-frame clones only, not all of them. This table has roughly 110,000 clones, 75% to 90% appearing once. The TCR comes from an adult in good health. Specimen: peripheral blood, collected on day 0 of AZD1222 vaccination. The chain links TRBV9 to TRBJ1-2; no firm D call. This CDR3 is CASSVAVTAGIYGYTF. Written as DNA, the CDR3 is TGTGCCAGCAGCGTGGCGGTCACTGCGGGGATCTATGGCTACACCTTC. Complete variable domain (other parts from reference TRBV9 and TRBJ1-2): DSGVTQTPKHLITATGQRVTLRCSPRSGDLSVYWYQQSLDQGLQFLIQYYNGEERAKGNILERFSAQQFPDLHSELNLSSLELGDSALYFCASSVAVTAGIYGYTFGSGTRLTVV.